This TCR beta chain was retrieved from a study of blood T cell repertoires in COVID-19. Study summary: Acute and convalescent COVID-19 samples came from the United States, Italy and Spain. From T cells, B-cell-depleted T cells, or PBMCs came the material, which was cDNA or gDNA.

The CDR3 is 14 residues long. V was pared by 6 bases and J by 5 bases, with 7 bases of the junction left unmatched. CDR1 and CDR2 from the germline V gene are MNHEY and SVGAGI. Original methodology: Estimation of nucleated cell counts was performed using reference gene primer amplification. Repertoires were generated with immunoSEQ multiplex PCR, while TCRdb's copy carries only in-frame clones and drops some. V and J calls and clone size come straight from that table; D and trimming were deduced from the DNA. Of 25,000 to 35,000 clones listed, 75% to 85% are singletons. The chain couples TRBV6-5 to TRBJ2-7; 10 nucleotides line up with TRBD1. This clonotype was sampled from a man aged 60 to 75 with active COVID-19. The sample was peripheral blood. The CDR3 loop reads CASSRQGAVHEQYF. The CDR3 DNA sequence: TGTGCCAGCAGCCGACAGGGGGCAGTCCACGAGCAGTACTTC.